One and the same sample provided the 22 T cell receptor beta chains below, sequenced in a study of blood T cell repertoires in COVID-19. Here immunoSEQ multiplex PCR was the method, and the copy in TCRdb shows in-frame clones only, minus some. The sample includes about 98,000 clones, about four fifths of them seen just once. The sample consisted of peripheral blood. The source of these receptors is a man older than 75 with acute or convalescent COVID-19.

This clone occurred a few times. This rearrangement joins TRBV9 to TRBJ2-3; 7 bases align to TRBD1. Germline CDR1 SGDLS, CDR2 YYNGEE. The junction had 16 bases not matched to a gene; V was cut back by 4 bases and J by 11 bases. This CDR3 region has 15 residues. The CDR3 loop reads CASSRPGTDGRVQYF. CDR3 DNA: TGTGCCAGCAGCCGCCCCGGGACAGACGGTCGAGTGCAGTATTTT.

V is TRBV28 and J is TRBJ2-1, with 12 bases lining up with TRBD1. There are 15 residues in the CDR3. Germline loops: CDR1 MDHEN, CDR2 SYDVKM. With 2 bases clipped from V and 8 bases from J, the junction kept 4 bases outside the gene matches. The CDR3 spells CASSLRGTGGDEQFF. The CDR3 bases are TGTGCCAGCAGTTTACGCGGGACAGGGGGCGATGAGCAGTTCTTC.

This chain connects TRBV11-3 to TRBJ1-1; no definite D call. The CDR3 consists of 13 residues. CDR1 SGHNT and CDR2 YENEEA come from the germline V gene. The V gene lost 3 bases and the J gene lost 8 bases, with 13 bases spanning the gap. CDR3 loop: CASSLPGFTEAFF. CDR3 DNA: TGTGCCAGCAGCTTGCCAGGATTCACCGAAGCTTTCTTT. The variable domain in full, completed from reference TRBV11-3 and TRBJ1-1, reads EAGVVQSPRYKIIEKKQPVAFWCNPISGHNTLYWYLQNLGQGPELLIRYENEEAVDDSQLPKDRFSAERLKGVDSTLKIQPAELGDSAVYLCASSLPGFTEAFFGQGTRLTVV.

The chain joins TRBV6-2 or TRBV6-3 to TRBJ1-2; tentative D call: TRBD1 (5 bases). CDR3 size: 16 residues. Germline assignment: CDR1 MNHEY and CDR2 SVGEGT. Deletions cut 6 bases from V and 5 bases from J, with 22 bases between. CDR3 coding DNA: TGTGCCAGCAGCCCCCTAGACAGCCTTCTACCTTATGGCTACACCTTC. Translated, it gives CASSPLDSLLPYGYTF.

This sequence joins TRBV19 and TRBJ1-1; D perhaps matches TRBD1 (6 bases). CDR3 size: 14 residues. V was pared by 2 bases and J by 1 base, with 8 bases between. Germline V gene sequence: CDR1 LNHDA, CDR2 SQIVND (reference sequence). CDR3 amino acids: CASSIRTENTEAFF. CDR3 coding DNA: TGTGCCAGTAGTATAAGGACAGAGAACACTGAAGCTTTCTTT.

The sample holds one count of this clone. The chain uses TRBV5-4 and TRBJ1-1; a possible D gene is TRBD1 (5 bases). V shed 6 bases and J shed 4 bases, with 10 bases lying between them. CDR1 is SGHNT and CDR2 is YYREEE in the germline V gene (reference sequence). This CDR3 region has 12 residues. The CDR3 nucleotides read TGTGCCAGCAACCGGGGGGGCACTGAAGCTTTCTTT. This codes for CASNRGGTEAFF.

The CDR3: CASSPLYKETQYF. The CDR3 DNA follows: TGTGCCAGCAGCCCTCTTTATAAAGAGACCCAGTACTTC. The J gene is TRBJ2-5, the V gene TRBV11-2; unclear D gene. V dropped 5 bases and J dropped 3 bases, with 10 bases sitting between them. The CDR3 is 13 amino acids. The germline V gene has CDR1 SGHAT and CDR2 FQNNGV.

The chain couples TRBV7-9 to TRBJ2-7, with a tentative D call TRBD2 (5 bases). The CDR3 covers 15 residues. Looked up from germline, CDR1 is SEHNR and CDR2 is FQNEAQ (reference sequence). V lost 2 bases to trimming and J lost 0 bases, with 11 bases between them. The CDR3 sequence: CASSLYGSSSYEQYF. CDR3 bases: TGTGCCAGCAGCTTATATGGGAGCAGCTCCTACGAGCAGTACTTC.

The chain has TRBV7-8 and TRBJ2-5; TRBD1 is a possible D gene (6 bases). The CDR3 runs to 14 residues. Per the germline V gene, CDR1 is SGHVS and CDR2 is FQNEAQ. Trimming left V 5 bases short and J 5 bases short, with 15 bases between. CDR3 coding DNA: TGTGCCAGCAGCCCCACAGGGTTTGGGGAGACCCAGTACTTC. Protein: CASSPTGFGETQYF.

This clone has more than one count but fewer than ten. The J gene is TRBJ1-5, the V gene TRBV6-5; perhaps TRBD1 as D (5 bases). The CDR3 totals 14 residues. V was cut by 6 bases and J by 1 base, with 10 bases left in between. The V gene's germline CDR1 is MNHEY and CDR2 SVGAGI. The CDR3 loop is CASRGVGSNQPQHF. CDR3 DNA sequence: TGTGCCAGCAGAGGGGTGGGGAGCAATCAGCCCCAGCATTTT.

The V call is TRBV30, the J call TRBJ2-2; the D is unclear. CDR3 length equals 14 residues. Germline assignment: CDR1 GTSNPN and CDR2 SVGIG (reference sequence). V was pared by 0 bases and J by 3 bases, with 8 bases between. The CDR3 reads CAWSVNSYTGELFF. The CDR3 DNA reads as TGTGCCTGGAGTGTAAACAGCTACACCGGGGAGCTGTTTTTT.

DNA of the CDR3: TGTGCCAGCAGCTTGGAGGGACAGGAGGGGGATACGCAGTATTTT. Translating it yields CASSLEGQEGDTQYF. The chain combines TRBV5-8 with TRBJ2-3, with TRBD1 identical over 8 bases. With 0 bases clipped from V and 6 bases from J, the junction kept 6 bases outside the gene matches. Germline V gives CDR1 SGHTS, CDR2 YDEGEE. The CDR3 extends over 15 amino acids.

This rearrangement joins TRBV2 to TRBJ1-5; possible D gene TRBD1, 5 bases. CDR1 is SNHLY and CDR2 is FYNNEI in the germline V gene. V was trimmed by 1 base and J by 7 bases, leaving 8 bases between them. This CDR3 contains 13 residues. CDR3 region: CASSEGQFQPQHF. The CDR3 nucleotides read TGTGCCAGCAGTGAAGGACAGTTCCAGCCCCAGCATTTT.

The chain couples TRBV6-5 to TRBJ1-2; perhaps TRBD1 as D (6 bases). Germline CDR1 MNHEY, CDR2 SVGAGI. CDR3 length: 14 residues. Trimming removed 2 bases from V and 2 bases from J, with 9 bases in between. This CDR3 reads CASSYRGQNYGYTF. The CDR3 DNA sequence: TGTGCCAGCAGTTACCGTGGACAGAACTATGGCTACACCTTC.

This sequence joins TRBV28 and TRBJ1-1; TRBD1 might be the D (5 bases). The CDR3 runs 12 residues. Per the germline V gene, CDR1 is MDHEN and CDR2 is SYDVKM. Trimming pared 4 bases from V and 10 bases from J, leaving 13 bases between. The CDR3: CASSSGVVGAFF. DNA for the CDR3: TGTGCCAGCAGTTCGGGGGTTGTCGGAGCTTTCTTT. The complete variable domain, with remaining parts taken from reference TRBV28 and TRBJ1-1, reads DVKVTQSSRYLVKRTGEKVFLECVQDMDHENMFWYRQDPGLGLRLIYFSYDVKMKEKGDIPEGYSVSREKKERFSLILESASTNQTSMYLCASSSGVVGAFFGQGTRLTVV.

This rearrangement joins TRBV27 to TRBJ2-5, with 9 bases that match TRBD2. CDR3 size: 15 residues. After removal of 4 bases from V and 5 bases from J, the junction contained 8 bases not matched to a gene. Germline CDR1 is MNHEY and CDR2 is SMNVEV (reference sequence). The CDR3 loop reads CASSWISGGKETQYF. CDR3 in DNA: TGTGCCAGCAGTTGGATTAGCGGGGGAAAGGAGACCCAGTACTTC.

This chain uses TRBV7-8 with TRBJ2-3, with D possibly TRBD1 on 5 matching bases. Per germline, CDR1 SGHVS and CDR2 FQNEAQ. The V end was cut by 4 bases, the J end by 1 base, with 9 bases between. The CDR3 has 14 amino acids. CDR3 in amino acids: CASSYRQRTDTQYF. CDR3 nucleotides: TGTGCCAGCAGCTACCGACAGCGCACAGATACGCAGTATTTT.

This clone was counted a single time. The chain is built from TRBV6-5 and TRBJ1-1, with a tentative D call TRBD1 (5 bases). This CDR3 contains 14 residues. Germline V gene data show CDR1 as MNHEY and CDR2 as SVGAGI. V gave up 0 bases and J gave up 6 bases, with 11 bases separating them. The CDR3, as DNA: TGTGCCAGCAGTTACTCGAGGCGGGGGGCTGAAGCTTTCTTT. This sequence encodes CASSYSRRGAEAFF.

The rearrangement links TRBV30 to TRBJ2-2, with D maybe TRBD1 (6 bases). The V gene's germline CDR1 is GTSNPN and CDR2 SVGIG (reference sequence). V lost 4 bases and J lost 7, with 7 bases in between. This CDR3 spans 11 amino acids. CDR3 DNA: TGTGCCTGGACAGGGGTCGGGGAGCTGTTTTTT. This encodes CAWTGVGELFF.

This sequence joins TRBV20-1 and TRBJ2-5, with TRBD1 identical over 8 bases. This CDR3 has 16 residues. After removal of 3 bases from V and 4 bases from J, the junction contained 13 bases not matched to a gene. CDR1 is DFQATT, CDR2 SNEGSKA, per germline (reference sequence). The CDR3 DNA follows: TGCAGTGCTAGTGAGGGCCTCAGGGGGCCTGGAGAGACCCAGTACTTC. Its translation is CSASEGLRGPGETQYF.

The sample holds a few counts of this clone. The CDR3 DNA sequence: TGTGCCAGCTCACCAAATCTGGGGGCGGACACTGAAGCTTTCTTT. Residues: CASSPNLGADTEAFF. V gene TRBV18 combines with J gene TRBJ1-1; D may be TRBD1 (6 bases). The length of the CDR3 is 15 residues. Per germline, CDR1 KGHSH and CDR2 LQKENI. Trimming removed 2 bases from V and 3 bases from J, with 13 bases in between.

This clone was recorded once. In DNA form, the CDR3 reads TGTGCCAGCAGCCTTCCCGGGCGCCCAGGGGAGACCCAGTACTTC. Translating it yields CASSLPGRPGETQYF. The rearrangement joins TRBV5-6 to TRBJ2-5, with D possibly TRBD1 on 5 matching bases. Per the germline V gene, CDR1 is SGHDT and CDR2 is YYEEEE. V shed 4 bases and J shed 5 bases, with 18 bases lying between them. This CDR3 has 15 residues.